A selection of T cell receptor beta chains follows, all from one sample in a study of CD4 and CD8 cells across lung adenocarcinoma regions. TCRdb fed the PCR reads into MiXCR, producing one record per CDR3 protein. The data contain 25,000 to 30,000 distinct CDR3 sequences, about half of them singletons. Specimen: CD8+ T cells from the center of a lung tumor. All receptors derive from a male donor with lung adenocarcinoma. The CD4 and CD8 labels of this study may be unreliable. The CDR3 runs from the conserved cysteine through the conserved F or W. A D gene is named only where the DNA matches it firmly. The size entry is marked missing in some rows and otherwise reads once, few, many or a size class.

size | D | J | V | DNA | CDR3
NA | TRBD1 | TRBJ2-7 | TRBV4-1 | TGCGGCGCGGGCCAAGGGGGCCGGGACCCAGATACGCAGTACTTC | CGAGQGGRDPDTQYF
few | TRBD2 | TRBJ2-5 | TRBV20-1 | TGCAGTGCTAGATTAGCGGGAGGGCGGGAGACCCAGTACTTC | CSARLAGGRETQYF
NA | TRBD1 | TRBJ2-1 | TRBV6-5 | TGTGCCAGCAGTTCCCCCCGCAGGGACAGAACTAACAATGAGCAGTTCTTC | CASSSPRRDRTNNEQFF
few | NA | TRBJ1-3 | TRBV6-1 | TGTGCCAGCATCACGGGGGAAAACACCATATATTTT | CASITGENTIYF
NA | NA | TRBJ2-3 | TRBV5-1 | TGCGCCAGCAGCCTCATGGGGGGGCGGGCCGCAGAGACCCAGTATTTC | CASSLMGGRAAETQYF
medium-sized | TRBD1 | TRBJ1-4 | TRBV4-1 | TGCGCCAGCAGCCCCGGCACAGGGGGCAAAGCTAATGAAAAACTGTTTTTT | CASSPGTGGKANEKLFF
many | NA | TRBJ2-4 | TRBV3-1 | TGTGCCAGCAGCCAAAGGGGTAGCGGACGAAACATTCAGTACTTC | CASSQRGSGRNIQYF
many | NA | TRBJ2-1 | TRBV12-3/TRBV12-4 | TGTGCCAGCAGTTTAAACAGCCCTACAATTGGGCAGTTCTTC | CASSLNSPTIGQFF
NA | TRBD2 | TRBJ2-3 | TRBV6-1 | TGTGCCAGCCGTGAAGCGGGGATGGGAGCCAAAAATACGCAGTATTTC | CASREAGMGAKNTQYF
NA | NA | TRBJ2-3 | TRBV6-1 | TGTGCGGGCAGAGGAGCGCGTGGGCCAGAGACGCAGTATTTT | CAGRGARGPETQYF
many | NA | TRBJ2-4 | TRBV14 | TGTGCCAGCAGCCAAGCCGGACTGGACATTCAGTACTTC | CASSQAGLDIQYF
NA | NA | TRBJ1-1 | TRBV10-1 | TGCGCCAGCAGTGGACAGTTGGACACTGAAGCTTTCTTT | CASSGQLDTEAFF
NA | NA | TRBJ2-5 | TRBV27 | TGTGCCAGAGCGGGCAGGGGGGGCCGGGACCAAGAGACTCAGTACTTC | CARAGRGGRDQETQYF
NA | TRBD2 | TRBJ2-1 | TRBV6-1 | TGTGCCAGCAGCGTCGGCGGGAGTTTCTACAATGAGCAGTTCTTC | CASSVGGSFYNEQFF
NA | TRBD2 | TRBJ2-5 | TRBV27 | TGTGCCAGACCGGGCAGCGGGGGACGGGACCAAGAGACCCAGTACTTC | CARPGSGGRDQETQYF
few | NA | TRBJ2-1 | TRBV12-3/TRBV12-4 | TGTGCCAGCAGTTACGACGGGACATCCTACAATGAGCAGTTCTTC | CASSYDGTSYNEQFF
NA | TRBD2 | TRBJ2-1 | TRBV6-5 | TGTGCCAGCAGTTACTGGGCTAGCGGGAAGCGTGAGCAGTTCTTC | CASSYWASGKREQFF
few | NA | TRBJ2-7 | TRBV10-2 | TGCGCCAGCACCGCCCCGGACAGCGGGATTCTTGAGCAGTACTTC | CASTAPDSGILEQYF
NA | NA | TRBJ2-2 | TRBV5-1 | TGCGCCAGCAGCTTGGTTCAGGGTCGCACCGGGGAGCTGTTTTTT | CASSLVQGRTGELFF
NA | TRBD2 | TRBJ2-7 | TRBV6-1 | TGTGCCAGCAGTGAACTAGCGGGAGTTTTCGAGCAGTACTTC | CASSELAGVFEQYF
many | TRBD2 | TRBJ2-1 | TRBV27 | TGTGCCAGCAGTTTATCTAGAGGTCTAGCGGGAGAGCCGGTCGGGTACAATGAGCAGTTCTTC | CASSLSRGLAGEPVGYNEQFF
many | NA | TRBJ2-3 | TRBV9 | TGTGCCAGCAGCGGCCACCTGACCGATACGCAGTATTTT | CASSGHLTDTQYF
medium-sized | NA | TRBJ2-1 | TRBV6-1 | TGTGCCAGCAGTGGTCAGACTAGTGGGCTGCGTGAGCAGTTCTTC | CASSGQTSGLREQFF
many | TRBD2 | TRBJ2-2 | TRBV6-1 | TGTGCCAGCAGTGAGTGGGCTAGCGGGCCGAACACCGGGGAGCTGTTTTTT | CASSEWASGPNTGELFF
NA | TRBD1 | TRBJ1-4 | TRBV6-1 | TGTGCCAGCAGTGAATTGACAGGGGTCTCTAATGAAAAACTGTTTTTT | CASSELTGVSNEKLFF
NA | NA | TRBJ2-4 | TRBV27 | TGTGCCACCGGGCCAGCGGGCCGTGACCAAAACACCCAGTACTTC | CATGPAGRDQNTQYF
NA | NA | TRBJ1-6 | TRBV27 | TGTGCCAGCAGTTTAATAGGGATAGGCTATAATTCACCCCTCCACTTT | CASSLIGIGYNSPLHF
many | NA | TRBJ2-4 | TRBV6-1 | TGTGCCAGCAGTGAAGCGGGGCTGGGAGCCAAAAACACGCAGTACTTC | CASSEAGLGAKNTQYF
few | NA | TRBJ1-3 | TRBV28 | TGTGCCAGCAGTCCAGGGAGTCCTGGAAACACCATATATTTT | CASSPGSPGNTIYF
many | TRBD1 | TRBJ1-2 | TRBV4-1 | TGCGCCAGCAGCCTTAGCGGACAGGCGAACTATGGCTACACCTTC | CASSLSGQANYGYTF
many | NA | TRBJ1-1 | TRBV7-8 | TGTGCCAGCAGCTTCACTACGGGAGGGGACACTGAAGCTTTCTTT | CASSFTTGGDTEAFF
NA | TRBD1 | TRBJ2-5 | TRBV9 | TGTGCCAGCAGCGTACAGGGGGCGGGTGGAGAGACCCAGTACTTC | CASSVQGAGGETQYF
medium-sized | NA | TRBJ2-3 | TRBV7-2 | TGTGCCAGCAGCTTAGGAGGGGGTGTTGGGGATACGCAGTATTTT | CASSLGGGVGDTQYF
NA | NA | TRBJ2-5 | TRBV10-2 | TGCGCCAGCAGCGGGTTGCGGGACAAAGAGACCCAGTACTTC | CASSGLRDKETQYF
many | TRBD1 | TRBJ1-2 | TRBV6-1 | TGTGCCAGCACCGAGGGGAGGGGGCAGAATGGCTACACCTTC | CASTEGRGQNGYTF
NA | TRBD2 | TRBJ2-5 | TRBV6-1 | TGTGCCAGCAGGGGGGACGGGGGGGGAGCCCAAGAGACCCAGTACTTC | CASRGDGGGAQETQYF
NA | TRBD2 | TRBJ2-4 | TRBV10-3 | TGTGCCATCAGGAGCATAGCGGGAGCGCAGTGGGGCAAAGATATGCAGTACTTC | CAIRSIAGAQWGKDMQYF
few | NA | TRBJ2-3 | TRBV6-1 | TGTGCGGGCAGTGGCGGCAGGGCCCAAGAGACCCAGTATTTC | CAGSGGRAQETQYF
NA | TRBD2 | TRBJ2-5 | TRBV7-2 | TGTGCCAGCAGCCGACCGGGGGGGTTGCAAGAGACCCAGTACTTC | CASSRPGGLQETQYF
few | NA | TRBJ2-5 | TRBV6-5 | TGTGCCAGCAGTTACGGGCCTACGGGGACCCAGTACTTC | CASSYGPTGTQYF
NA | TRBD2 | TRBJ2-3 | TRBV10-3 | TGTGCCATCAGTGTACCCCTGACCACTAGCGTGAGGGCCAAGGATACGCAGTATTTT | CAISVPLTTSVRAKDTQYF
many | NA | TRBJ1-4 | TRBV6-1 | TGTGCCAGCAGTAGGACAGAGGGGGAAAAACTGTTTTTT | CASSRTEGEKLFF
NA | NA | TRBJ2-4 | TRBV6-1 | TGTGCCAGCAGCGGCGCGGGGCAGGCTACCAAAAACACTCAGTACTTC | CASSGAGQATKNTQYF
many | NA | TRBJ1-2 | TRBV7-8 | TGTGCCAGCAGCTTAAAGGCAGGCATCTATGGCTACACCTTC | CASSLKAGIYGYTF
NA | NA | TRBJ2-5 | TRBV6-1 | TGTGCCTGCAGGGAAGCCGGGGGCCGGGATGGGGATACGCAGTACTTC | CACREAGGRDGDTQYF